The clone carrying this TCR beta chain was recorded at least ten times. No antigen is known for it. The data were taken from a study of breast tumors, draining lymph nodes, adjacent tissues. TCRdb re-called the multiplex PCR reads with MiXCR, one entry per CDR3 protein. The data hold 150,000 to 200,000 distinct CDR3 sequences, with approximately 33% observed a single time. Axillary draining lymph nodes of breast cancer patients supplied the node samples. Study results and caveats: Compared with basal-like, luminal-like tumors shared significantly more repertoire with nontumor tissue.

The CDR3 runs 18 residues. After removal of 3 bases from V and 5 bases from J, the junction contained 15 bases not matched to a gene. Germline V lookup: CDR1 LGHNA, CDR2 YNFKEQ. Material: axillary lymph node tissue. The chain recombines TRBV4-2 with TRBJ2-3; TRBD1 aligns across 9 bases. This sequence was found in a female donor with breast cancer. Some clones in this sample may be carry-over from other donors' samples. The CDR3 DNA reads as TGTGCCAGCAGCCATCTCCCGGGACAGGGTTTTTCTCAAGATACGCAGTATTTT. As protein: CASSHLPGQGFSQDTQYF.